One and the same sample provided the 10 T cell receptor beta chains below, sequenced in a study of cytomegalovirus exposure and HLA in healthy donors (dated by TCRdb to about 2017). Library preparation was by the immunoSEQ multiplex PCR assay. For the multiplex PCR, a mixture combining 60 forward primers for TCR Vbeta segments and 13 reverse primers for TCR Jbeta segments was used. TCRdb carries this immuneACCESS record with in-frame sequences only. Its versions omit some clonotypes, under half of them owing to an unresolved V gene in the studies checked, with the rest unexplained. For this sample the table gives about 110,000 clones, of which roughly 66% were detected only once. The leading ten clones occupy over 2% of the sample. The sequenced sample consisted of PBMCs. The origin of the receptors is a woman younger than 45 in good health and CMV-seronegative.

A few counts support this clone. The J gene is TRBJ1-2, the V gene TRBV5-1; weak D call: TRBD1 (6 bases). Germline-derived CDR1 and CDR2 are SGHRS and YFSETQ. The CDR3 extends over 14 amino acids. The germline V and J ends were trimmed by 3 bases and 6 bases, with 15 bases remaining between them. The CDR3 here is CASSWAPGADGYTF. The CDR3 DNA reads TGCGCCAGCAGCTGGGCCCCAGGGGCAGATGGCTACACCTTC.

The V and J genes are TRBV28 and TRBJ2-1, with 10 bases fitting TRBD1. V was pared by 3 bases and J by 15 bases, with 14 bases of the junction left unmatched. CDR1 MDHEN and CDR2 SYDVKM come from the germline V gene. The CDR3 contains 15 residues. CDR3 DNA sequence: TGTGCCAGCAGTTTTCTCTCAACGGGACAGGGGACCGTGTTCTTC. It yields the protein CASSFLSTGQGTVFF.

V usage is TRBV13 and J usage is TRBJ2-7; TRBD2 matches at 14 bases. CDR3 length: 15 amino acids. Germline V CDR1 and CDR2: PRHDT, FYEKMQ (reference sequence). Trimming cost V 4 bases and J 3 bases; bases outside gene matches: 2. The CDR3: CASSSGTSGSYEQYF. The CDR3 nucleotides read TGTGCCAGCAGCTCCGGGACTAGCGGGAGCTACGAGCAGTACTTC.

This chain links TRBV19 with TRBJ1-4, with TRBD1 identical over 8 bases. The CDR3 is made up of 13 amino acids. J gave up 7 bases and V 6 bases, and 4 bases lay outside the gene matches. Per germline, CDR1 LNHDA and CDR2 SQIVND (reference sequence). CDR3 DNA sequence: TGTGCCAGTAGAGACAGGGGCGGTGAAAAACTGTTTTTT. Translation: CASRDRGGEKLFF.

This clone is a singleton in its sample. This sequence joins TRBV6-6 and TRBJ1-6; TRBD1 matches 9 bases. The CDR3 covers 16 residues. The germline V gene encodes CDR1 MNHNY and CDR2 SVGAGI (reference sequence). Losses at the gene ends were 7 bases for V and 7 bases for J; bases not matched to a gene: 11. The CDR3 bases are TGTGCCAGCAACCGCCGGACAGGGGTGTTAAATTCACCCCTCCACTTT. Protein sequence: CASNRRTGVLNSPLHF.

The chain is built from TRBV7-3 and TRBJ2-7, with 9 nucleotides matching TRBD1. Per the germline V gene, CDR1 is SGHTA and CDR2 is FQGTGA. This CDR3 is 13 amino acids long. V was pared by 4 bases and J by 3 bases, with 1 base of the junction left unmatched. In nucleotides, the CDR3 is TGTGCCAGCAGCTCGACAGGGGGCTACGAGCAGTACTTC. It specifies CASSSTGGYEQYF.

The chain combines TRBV5-5 with TRBJ1-5, with 7 bases aligning to TRBD1. Germline V CDR1 and CDR2: SGHKS, YYEKEE (reference sequence). This CDR3 has 19 residues. J was trimmed by 6 bases and V by 1 base; bases with no gene match: 19. As DNA, the CDR3 is TGTGCCAGCAGCTTGCTAGGGGGAAATCAGGGGGGAGCGTTTCAGCCCCAGCATTTT. Translated: CASSLLGGNQGGAFQPQHF.

V gene TRBV19 combines with J gene TRBJ1-5, with unresolved D. In germline, CDR1 is LNHDA, CDR2 SQIVND (reference sequence). V was cut by 6 bases and J by 5 bases, with 11 bases left in between. The CDR3 contains 13 residues. CDR3 sequence reads: CASRVSVYQPQHF. In DNA, the CDR3 is TGTGCCAGTAGAGTATCGGTCTATCAGCCCCAGCATTTT.

Here the CDR3 DNA reads TGTGCCAGCAGTGTTGACGGGAGCTCCTACGAGCAGTACTTC. It translates to CASSVDGSSYEQYF. The gene calls are TRBV6-4 and TRBJ2-7, with D tentatively TRBD2 (6 bases). There are 14 residues in the CDR3. V was shortened by 4 bases and J by 0 bases, with 10 bases between the two germline ends. CDR1 is MRHNA and CDR2 is SNTAGT in the germline V gene.

The J gene is TRBJ2-1, the V gene TRBV7-9; 7 bases align to TRBD1. The CDR3 length is 14 residues. The germline CDR1 and CDR2 sequences are SEHNR and FQNEAQ (reference sequence). The V gene end was trimmed by 5 bases and the J gene end by 9 bases; junction bases not matched to a gene: 10. CDR3 in DNA: TGTGCCAGCAGCACAGGGGCGGGCATCAGTGAGCAGTTCTTC. Its protein product is CASSTGAGISEQFF.